Sequencing of this T cell receptor (beta chain) was carried out in a study of technical replicates of blood from a handful of donors. This clone was detected only a few times. V lost 0 bases to trimming and J lost 5 bases, with 7 bases between them. CDR3 size: 13 residues. Germline lookup yields CDR1 SGHDN and CDR2 FVKESK. Here immunoSEQ multiplex PCR was the method, and the copy in TCRdb shows in-frame clones only, minus some. Altogether roughly 80,000 clones are present, 89% being singletons, with the ten largest covering 0.41%. The chain links TRBV14 to TRBJ1-1, with D possibly being TRBD1 (5 bases). Sequenced input: T cells isolated from PBMCs. The sequence came from a human donor in good health. As DNA, the CDR3 is TGTGCCAGCAGCCAAGACAGGGTAACTGAAGCTTTCTTT. Translation: CASSQDRVTEAFF.